A single sample gave rise to the 16 T cell receptor beta chains below, sequenced in a study of T cell changes during pregnancy in multiple sclerosis. The assay was immunoSEQ multiplex PCR, and TCRdb's table has in-frame clones only and misses some. Seen here are nearly 110,000 clones, less than 95% observed once, and the top ten hold 1.5% to 2%. The source material was peripheral blood, sampled after pregnancy. Receptors originate from a female donor with multiple sclerosis, enrolled in a pregnancy study.

The genes are TRBV7-6 and TRBJ2-5; TRBD1 aligns across 10 bases. With 3 bases clipped from V and 4 bases from J, the junction kept 5 bases outside the gene matches. Germline loops: CDR1 SGHVS, CDR2 FNYEAQ. The CDR3 loop spans 15 amino acids. The CDR3 DNA reads TGTGCCAGCAGCTTTCCCCGACAGGGGGCAGAGACCCAGTACTTC. This sequence encodes CASSFPRQGAETQYF.

The chain couples TRBV9 to TRBJ2-2; 14 bases map to TRBD2. The CDR3 is 16 amino acids. After removal of 3 bases from V and 6 bases from J, the junction contained 4 bases not matched to a gene. Germline V CDR1 and CDR2: SGDLS, YYNGEE. This CDR3 reads CASSATSGRAPGELFF. CDR3 nucleotides: TGTGCCAGCAGCGCGACTAGCGGGAGGGCCCCCGGGGAGCTGTTTTTT.

Concerning this clone: Other DNA sequences of this sample code for an identical CDR3. V is TRBV11-2 and J is TRBJ2-5; no definite D call. Trimming removed 3 bases at V and 1 base at J, with 6 bases between. Germline V gives CDR1 SGHAT, CDR2 FQNNGV. The CDR3 covers 13 residues. The CDR3 is CASSLNSQETQYF. The CDR3 DNA reads TGTGCCAGCAGCTTGAACAGCCAAGAGACCCAGTACTTC.

The chain is built from TRBV19 and TRBJ2-7; TRBD1 matches at 7 bases. J gave up 1 base and V 0 bases, and 3 bases lay outside the gene matches. Germline V gives CDR1 LNHDA, CDR2 SQIVND (reference sequence). The CDR3 sequence is 15 residues long. CDR3 DNA: TGTGCCAGTAGTATAGAGACAGGGAGATCCTACGAGCAGTACTTC. Translating it yields CASSIETGRSYEQYF. Filled out from reference TRBV19 and TRBJ2-7, the complete variable domain reads DGGITQSPKYLFRKEGQNVTLSCEQNLNHDAMYWYRQDPGQGLRLIYYSQIVNDFQKGDIAEGYSVSREKKESFPLTVTSAQKNPTAFYLCASSIETGRSYEQYFGPGTRLTVT.

This chain uses TRBV7-8 with TRBJ2-7; 7 nucleotides line up with TRBD2. V lost 0 bases and J lost 3; bases outside the gene matches: 5. The CDR3 loop spans 15 amino acids. Germline CDR1 SGHVS, CDR2 FQNEAQ. The CDR3 sequence: CASSLAPWGGYEQYF. DNA for the CDR3: TGTGCCAGCAGCTTAGCGCCTTGGGGGGGCTACGAGCAGTACTTC.

This chain joins TRBV11-2 and TRBJ2-1, with no clear D. Germline V gives CDR1 SGHAT, CDR2 FQNNGV. The CDR3 covers 12 residues. V was trimmed by 1 base and J by 10 bases, leaving 8 bases between them. In DNA, the CDR3 is TGTGCCAGCAGCTTAGTCGGTCGGGAGCAGTTCTTC. Amino acids: CASSLVGREQFF.

The chain carries TRBV6-1 and TRBJ2-3, with TRBD2 identical over 7 bases. CDR1 MNHNS and CDR2 SASEGT come from the germline V gene. CDR3 length: 13 amino acids. V was pared by 6 bases and J by 2 bases, with 2 bases of the junction left unmatched. The chain's CDR3 is CASRAGATDTQYF. The DNA for the CDR3 is TGTGCCAGCAGGGCGGGAGCCACAGATACGCAGTATTTT.

This clone was detected only once. The J gene is TRBJ2-2, the V gene TRBV7-8, with D perhaps TRBD2 (7 bases). In germline, CDR1 is SGHVS, CDR2 FQNEAQ. CDR3 length equals 16 residues. Between the trimmed V and J ends, which lost 5 bases and 7 bases, there was a span of 20 bases. CDR3 nucleotide sequence: TGTGCCAGCAGCAAACCCGAGGGGGGGCAAGGCGGGGAGCTGTTTTTT. It translates to CASSKPEGGQGGELFF.

The chain couples TRBV9 to TRBJ2-5; D is perhaps TRBD2 (6 bases). Germline V CDR1 and CDR2: SGDLS, YYNGEE. The CDR3 covers 16 residues. V was cut by 2 bases and J by 0 bases, with 14 bases left in between. The CDR3 spells CASSVGTRGDQETQYF. As DNA, the CDR3 is TGTGCCAGCAGCGTGGGAACGCGGGGAGACCAAGAGACCCAGTACTTC.

The V and J genes are TRBV5-4 and TRBJ2-1, with no clear D. CDR1 and CDR2 from the germline V gene are SGHNT and YYREEE (reference sequence). V was trimmed by 1 base and J by 5 bases, leaving 7 bases between them. The CDR3 contains 13 residues. The CDR3: CASSLPSNNEQFF. The CDR3 DNA reads as TGTGCCAGCAGCTTGCCCAGTAACAATGAGCAGTTCTTC.

The chain carries TRBV18 and TRBJ1-1, with TRBD1 identical over 7 bases. CDR3 length equals 16 residues. The V segment lost 4 bases and the J segment 6 bases; nucleotides outside the gene matches: 14. The germline CDR1 and CDR2 sequences are KGHSH and LQKENI. CDR3: CASSLLGQGGDAEAFF. The CDR3 bases are TGTGCCAGCTCACTATTAGGCCAGGGGGGTGACGCTGAAGCTTTCTTT.

This chain connects TRBV4-1 to TRBJ1-1; D gene unclear. V was cut by 0 bases and J by 8 bases, with 4 bases left in between. From germline, CDR1 is MGHRA and CDR2 YSYEKL. The CDR3 covers 11 residues. This CDR3 reads CASSQDREAFF. Here the CDR3 DNA reads TGCGCCAGCAGCCAAGACAGGGAAGCTTTCTTT.

CDR3 in DNA: TGCGCCAGCAGCTTGGATTTCCCCGGGACAGGGCACAACGAGCAGTACTTC. Translation gives CASSLDFPGTGHNEQYF. V gene TRBV5-1 combines with J gene TRBJ2-7; 9 bases match TRBD1. The CDR3 consists of 17 residues. V was pared by 0 bases and J by 5 bases, with 12 bases of the junction left unmatched. The germline V gene encodes CDR1 SGHRS and CDR2 YFSETQ.

This chain joins TRBV27 and TRBJ1-1, with D unresolved. The V and J ends lost 3 bases and 0 bases respectively, with 8 bases between them. CDR1 and CDR2 (germline): MNHEY, SMNVEV (reference sequence). This CDR3 has 14 residues. The DNA for the CDR3 is TGTGCCAGCAGTTTCAACAGACTGAACACTGAAGCTTTCTTT. Translating gives CASSFNRLNTEAFF.

The genes are TRBV2 and TRBJ2-1; D might be TRBD2 (6 bases). Trimming took off 7 bases at V and 8 bases at J, with 30 bases between the two ends. The CDR3 extends over 18 amino acids. CDR1 and CDR2 (germline): SNHLY, FYNNEI. The CDR3 region has the DNA TGTGCCAGCACCCAGAGCCTTGCCGGGACTCCTACTCCCCATGAGCAGTTCTTC. The encoded protein is CASTQSLAGTPTPHEQFF.

The chain recombines TRBV2 with TRBJ1-4; possibly TRBD1 for D (5 bases). The CDR3 runs to 14 residues. V lost 3 bases, J lost 4 bases, and 9 bases lay in between. Germline V gives CDR1 SNHLY, CDR2 FYNNEI. CDR3 coding DNA: TGTGCCAGCAGTGAGGGGGGGTATAATGAAAAACTGTTTTTT. Its protein product is CASSEGGYNEKLFF.